This passage covers 5 T cell receptor beta chains from one sample sequenced in a study of blood T cell repertoires in COVID-19. The protocol was immunoSEQ multiplex PCR, while the TCRdb copy is restricted to in-frame clones and leaves out a portion. The sample yields about 230,000 clones, over 70% seen once. The sample was peripheral blood. The source of these receptors is a man aged 35 to 55 with acute or convalescent COVID-19.

The gene calls are TRBV28 and TRBJ2-1; 13 bases line up with TRBD2. With V trimmed by 5 bases and J by 1 base, 20 bases remained unmatched. Germline V CDR1 and CDR2: MDHEN, SYDVKM. CDR3 length: 22 amino acids. The CDR3 sequence is CASSTSYRGLAGVGLSYNEQFF. CDR3 DNA sequence: TGTGCCAGCAGTACGTCCTACCGCGGACTAGCGGGAGTAGGGTTGTCCTACAATGAGCAGTTCTTC.

The chain combines TRBV27 with TRBJ1-5; a possible D gene is TRBD1 (5 bases). Deletions cut 2 bases from V and 2 bases from J, with 10 bases between. Germline V gene data show CDR1 as MNHEY and CDR2 as SMNVEV (reference sequence). This CDR3 is built from 15 residues. For the CDR3, the DNA is TGTGCCAGCAGTTTAGGAACCAGGGGCAATCAGCCCCAGCATTTT. Its translation is CASSLGTRGNQPQHF.

The V call is TRBV28, the J call TRBJ2-3, with unresolved D. With 5 bases removed from V and 7 bases from J, the gap between germline ends came to 10 bases. CDR1 and CDR2 from the germline V gene are MDHEN and SYDVKM. The CDR3 extends over 12 amino acids. The CDR3 nucleotides read TGTGCCAGCAGTCTTCGTACTCATACGCAGTATTTT. Protein product: CASSLRTHTQYF.

The V and J genes are TRBV6-4 and TRBJ2-7; 9 bases align to TRBD2. The CDR3 runs 14 residues. Trimming at V came to 0 bases and at J to 7 bases, leaving 4 bases not matched to a gene. Looked up from germline, CDR1 is MRHNA and CDR2 is SNTAGT. The CDR3: CASSDSSLAGEQYF. The DNA for the CDR3 is TGTGCCAGCAGTGACTCGAGCCTAGCGGGGGAGCAGTACTTC.

The chain links TRBV7-6 to TRBJ2-7, with D perhaps TRBD2 (5 bases). Per germline, CDR1 SGHVS and CDR2 FNYEAQ. Deletions cut 3 bases from V and 4 bases from J, with 13 bases between. The CDR3 totals 14 residues. The CDR3 DNA follows: TGTGCCAGCAGCTTTGCGGGCCAACCGTACGAGCAGTACTTC. Its protein is CASSFAGQPYEQYF.